Shown below are 28 T cell receptor beta chains from a single sample sequenced in a study of T-cell memory formation after mild COVID-19. TCRdb independently ran MiXCR on the 5' RACE reads; one entry per CDR3 protein. The sample contains roughly 160,000 distinct CDR3 sequences, approximately 12% of which appear only once. Material: PBMCs or a T cell subset sorted from them (not recorded which). The receptors shown here come from a man between 18 and 35 years old who had mild COVID-19 (a few samples of this study predate the infection). Cell type and time point are not known.

The J gene is TRBJ1-1, the V gene TRBV12-3 or TRBV12-4, with D maybe TRBD1 (5 bases). V shed 9 bases and J shed 0 bases, with 14 bases lying between them. CDR3 length: 14 amino acids. The CDR3 reads CASTLGTMNTEAFF. The CDR3 nucleotides read TGTGCCAGTACCCTTGGGACTATGAACACTGAAGCTTTCTTT.

This clonotype occurred a few times. The V and J genes are TRBV5-1 and TRBJ1-1; D call uncertain. The CDR3 spans 19 residues. V was shortened by 0 bases and J by 0 bases, with 21 bases between the two germline ends. Germline values: CDR1 SGHRS, CDR2 YFSETQ. The CDR3 is CASSLALYGNTPMNTEAFF. The DNA of the CDR3 is TGCGCCAGCAGCTTGGCTCTATACGGGAATACCCCTATGAACACTGAAGCTTTCTTT.

This clonotype appeared many times. The V gene is TRBV18, the J gene TRBJ2-3; D not certain. This CDR3 spans 13 amino acids. In germline, CDR1 is KGHSH, CDR2 LQKENI. Trimming took off 2 bases at V and 3 bases at J, with 6 bases between the two ends. CDR3 amino acids: CASSPRDTDTQYF. The CDR3 region has the DNA TGTGCCAGCTCACCAAGGGATACAGATACGCAGTATTTT.

The V call is TRBV24-1, the J call TRBJ2-2; D remains ambiguous. The CDR3 runs 15 residues. Germline-derived CDR1 and CDR2 are KGHDR and SFDVKD. Trimming shortened V by 3 bases and J by 4 bases, and 11 bases separated the two germline ends. In nucleotides, the CDR3 is TGTGCCACCAGTGATCCGACGACCGGCACCGGGGAGCTGTTTTTT. It translates to CATSDPTTGTGELFF.

The rearrangement links TRBV25-1 to TRBJ2-3, with 8 bases aligning to TRBD2. The CDR3 is 16 amino acids. Germline lookup yields CDR1 MGHDK and CDR2 SYGVNS. Trimming removed 7 bases from V and 0 bases from J; junction bases left unmatched: 9. For the CDR3, the DNA is TGTGCCAGCATGGAGCGGGGGTCTTCTAGCACAGATACGCAGTATTTT. Encoded protein: CASMERGSSSTDTQYF.

This clonotype was recorded a few times. The chain is built from TRBV20-1 and TRBJ2-3; 10 bases match TRBD2. This CDR3 spans 15 amino acids. Germline CDR1 DFQATT, CDR2 SNEGSKA (reference sequence). With V trimmed by 1 base and J by 6 bases, 7 bases remained unmatched. The CDR3 DNA follows: TGCAGTGCTAGAGCCAGCGGGGGGGCCGGGGATACGCAGTATTTT. Its translation is CSARASGGAGDTQYF.

This rearrangement joins TRBV6-4 to TRBJ2-3; D is perhaps TRBD2 (7 bases). The CDR3 loop spans 15 amino acids. V was cut by 2 bases and J by 0 bases, with 9 bases left in between. Germline values: CDR1 MRHNA, CDR2 SNTAGT. CDR3 in DNA: TGTGCCAGCAGTGACGGGGGGGCTAGCACAGATACGCAGTATTTT. Its translation: CASSDGGASTDTQYF.

The chain carries TRBV29-1 and TRBJ2-2; D might be TRBD1 (6 bases). The CDR3 extends over 12 amino acids. The V gene lost 4 bases and the J gene lost 10 bases, with 13 bases spanning the gap. Germline-derived CDR1 and CDR2 are SQVTM and ANQGSEA. CDR3 nucleotide sequence: TGCAGCGTTGGCACACAGGGTGAGGAGCTGTTTTTT. Translating it yields CSVGTQGEELFF.

This clonotype was seen repeatedly, ten times or more. The chain is built from TRBV7-9 and TRBJ1-1; D gene unclear. V was clipped by 1 base and J by 4 bases, with 7 bases between them. Germline V CDR1 and CDR2: SEHNR, FQNEAQ (reference sequence). CDR3 length equals 13 residues. The CDR3 DNA reads as TGTGCCAGCAGCTTAGGGGAGGGCACTGAAGCTTTCTTT. Its protein product is CASSLGEGTEAFF.

J is TRBJ2-2 and V is TRBV5-1; 11 nucleotides align to TRBD2. V lost 0 bases, J lost 0 bases, and 7 bases stayed unmatched. CDR1 and CDR2 from the germline V gene are SGHRS and YFSETQ. The length of the CDR3 is 19 residues. The CDR3 DNA is TGCGCCAGCAGCTTGGGTCACCTGGGACTAGCGGCGAACACCGGGGAGCTGTTTTTT. Translation gives CASSLGHLGLAANTGELFF.

This clonotype was seen only a few times. This chain uses TRBV10-3 with TRBJ2-1; weak D call: TRBD1 (6 bases). Looked up from germline, CDR1 is ENHRY and CDR2 is SYGVKD. V lost 1 base to trimming and J lost 3 bases, with 10 bases between them. This CDR3 is 15 amino acids long. CDR3 bases: TGTGCCATCAGTGAGTATGGACAGAACTACAATGAGCAGTTCTTC. This codes for CAISEYGQNYNEQFF.

This clonotype was recorded a few times. The chain employs TRBV6-5 and TRBJ2-3; 7 bases map to TRBD1. V trimming: 10 bases; J trimming: 6 bases; junction bases outside the gene matches: 10. The CDR3 is made up of 13 amino acids. CDR1 and CDR2 from the germline V gene are MNHEY and SVGAGI. The CDR3 region has the DNA TGTGCCACCGGGACAGACCTGCCGGATACGCAGTATTTT. This sequence encodes CATGTDLPDTQYF.

This clonotype was seen a handful of times. The J gene is TRBJ2-5, the V gene TRBV7-2; tentatively, D is TRBD1 (6 bases). V dropped 7 bases and J dropped 2 bases, with 14 bases sitting between them. The CDR3 contains 14 residues. Germline assignment: CDR1 SGHTA and CDR2 FQGNSA. The CDR3 DNA reads as TGTGCCAGCACCCCCACAGGGTCTCAAGAGACCCAGTACTTC. Translating it yields CASTPTGSQETQYF.

Of note for this clonotype: A junction end diverges from the germline sequence, so it may reflect a read error. The chain is built from TRBV24-1 and TRBJ2-1, with 7 bases that match TRBD2. CDR1 is KGHDR, CDR2 SFDVKD, per germline. This CDR3 spans 15 amino acids. The DNA for the CDR3 is TGTGCCACCAGTTCTGCGGGGGACCCCGGGAATGAGCGGTTCTTC. It specifies CATSSAGDPGNERFF.

This clonotype has a handful of counts. The chain couples TRBV7-2 to TRBJ2-1; D is unresolved. The germline V and J ends were trimmed by 3 bases and 7 bases, with 10 bases remaining between them. The germline V gene encodes CDR1 SGHTA and CDR2 FQGNSA. The CDR3 spans 13 residues. CDR3 nucleotide sequence: TGTGCCAGCAGCTTTTGGGATTATAATGAGCAGTTCTTC. Amino acids: CASSFWDYNEQFF.

The V and J genes are TRBV14 and TRBJ2-3; possible D gene TRBD1, 5 bases. V was clipped by 0 bases and J by 2 bases, with 15 bases between them. CDR1 and CDR2 from the germline V gene are SGHDN and FVKESK. The CDR3 extends over 17 amino acids. The DNA of the CDR3 is TGTGCCAGCAGCCAAGATTTGATCTCAGGGTTCACAGATACGCAGTATTTT. Protein sequence: CASSQDLISGFTDTQYF.

This clonotype was seen a few times. V and J are TRBV20-1 and TRBJ1-2; D unresolved. Germline V lookup: CDR1 DFQATT, CDR2 SNEGSKA (reference sequence). Trimming removed 3 bases at V and 2 bases at J, with 10 bases between. This CDR3 region has 13 residues. The DNA for the CDR3 is TGCAGTGCTAGTCGTCCGGAGAACTATGGCTACACCTTC. Residues: CSASRPENYGYTF.

The genes are TRBV20-1 and TRBJ1-1, with no clear D. The CDR3 runs 14 residues. Trimming cost V 1 base and J 2 bases, with 11 bases left between them. Germline V CDR1 and CDR2: DFQATT, SNEGSKA (reference sequence). In DNA form, the CDR3 reads TGCAGTGCTAGAGGTGTAGGGATAAACACTGAAGCTTTCTTT. Its protein is CSARGVGINTEAFF.

This chain connects TRBV5-1 to TRBJ2-1; 7 bases match TRBD2. V lost 5 bases, J lost 8 bases, and 13 bases stayed unmatched. The CDR3 is 15 amino acids. CDR1 is SGHRS, CDR2 YFSETQ, per germline. CDR3 bases: TGCGCCAGCAGATTGCGACTCCTGGCGGGGGATGAGCAGTTCTTC. Translation gives CASRLRLLAGDEQFF.

This clonotype was observed a handful of times. This rearrangement joins TRBV5-1 to TRBJ2-2; perhaps TRBD1 as D (6 bases). Trimming removed 4 bases at V and 0 bases at J, with 10 bases between. The CDR3 spans 15 residues. The germline V gene has CDR1 SGHRS and CDR2 YFSETQ. The CDR3 DNA is TGCGCCAGCAGCCATGGACAGCCGAACACCGGGGAGCTGTTTTTT. This gives the protein CASSHGQPNTGELFF.

The genes are TRBV5-1 and TRBJ2-5; D uncertain. Per the germline V gene, CDR1 is SGHRS and CDR2 is YFSETQ. Trimming shortened V by 3 bases and J by 5 bases, and 11 bases separated the two germline ends. The CDR3 extends over 13 amino acids. CDR3 in amino acids: CASSSDWLETQYF. In nucleotides, the CDR3 is TGCGCCAGCAGCTCAGACTGGCTGGAGACCCAGTACTTC.

The chain couples TRBV7-2 to TRBJ2-1; TRBD1 matches at 8 bases. Germline trimming cut 0 bases from V and 16 bases from J; bases unmatched to any gene: 5. The CDR3 consists of 12 residues. Looked up from germline, CDR1 is SGHTA and CDR2 is FQGNSA. The CDR3 spells CASSLAGQGGFF. In DNA form, the CDR3 reads TGTGCCAGCAGCTTAGCTGGACAGGGAGGCTTCTTC.

This clonotype came up a few times. The rearrangement links TRBV4-3 to TRBJ1-1; no clear D. Germline V gene lookup returns CDR1 LGHNA and CDR2 YSLEER. The CDR3 is 13 residues long. Deletions cut 2 bases from V and 1 base from J, with 5 bases between. CDR3 nucleotide sequence: TGCGCCAGCAGCCAACAGAGGAACACTGAAGCTTTCTTT. It encodes CASSQQRNTEAFF.

The V and J genes are TRBV5-4 and TRBJ2-5, with TRBD2 identical over 13 bases. Trimming at V came to 4 bases and at J to 5 bases, leaving 8 bases not matched to a gene. The CDR3 runs 16 residues. CDR1 and CDR2 (germline): SGHNT, YYREEE (reference sequence). The CDR3 coding sequence is TGTGCCAGCAGCCGGACTAGCGGGGGATTGGGGGAGACCCAGTACTTC. Its protein product is CASSRTSGGLGETQYF. The whole variable domain, remainder taken from reference TRBV5-4 and TRBJ2-5, is ETGVTQSPTHLIKTRGQQVTLRCSSQSGHNTVSWYQQALGQGPQFIFQYYREEENGRGNFPPRFSGLQFPNYSSELNVNALELDDSALYLCASSRTSGGLGETQYFGPGTRLLVL.

This clonotype was counted a few times. V usage is TRBV20-1 and J usage is TRBJ2-7, with 10 bases identical to TRBD2. Trimming cost V 5 bases and J 3 bases; bases outside gene matches: 7. Germline V CDR1 and CDR2: DFQATT, SNEGSKA (reference sequence). CDR3 length equals 14 residues. CDR3 residues: CSAPVAGGRYEQYV. The CDR3, as DNA: TGCAGTGCTCCGGTAGCGGGGGGTCGCTACGAGCAGTACGTC.

This clonotype was counted between two and nine times. The genes are TRBV7-9 and TRBJ2-2; tentative D call: TRBD1 (6 bases). The germline gives CDR1 SEHNR, CDR2 FQNEAQ (reference sequence). The V gene lost 5 bases and the J gene lost 6 bases, with 16 bases spanning the gap. This CDR3 has 15 residues. CDR3 nucleotide sequence: TGTGCCAGCAGCACAAACAGGGCGAGCGCCGGGGAGCTGTTTTTT. Protein product: CASSTNRASAGELFF.

The chain is built from TRBV3-1 and TRBJ2-5; 7 bases fit TRBD1. V lost 1 base to trimming and J lost 5 bases; unmatched junction nucleotides: 10. This CDR3 is 16 amino acids long. Germline CDR1 is LGHDT and CDR2 is YNNKEL (reference sequence). As DNA, the CDR3 is TGTGCCAGCAGCCAAGTATGGCGACAGGGAAGGGAGACCCAGTACTTC. Translation gives CASSQVWRQGRETQYF.

V usage is TRBV5-6 and J usage is TRBJ1-2; D is unresolved. The CDR3 covers 11 residues. Trimming pared 6 bases from V and 5 bases from J, leaving 8 bases between. Germline CDR1 and CDR2: SGHDT and YYEEEE. The CDR3 region is CASNAGYGYTF. Written as DNA, the CDR3 is TGTGCCAGCAACGCTGGGTATGGCTACACCTTC.